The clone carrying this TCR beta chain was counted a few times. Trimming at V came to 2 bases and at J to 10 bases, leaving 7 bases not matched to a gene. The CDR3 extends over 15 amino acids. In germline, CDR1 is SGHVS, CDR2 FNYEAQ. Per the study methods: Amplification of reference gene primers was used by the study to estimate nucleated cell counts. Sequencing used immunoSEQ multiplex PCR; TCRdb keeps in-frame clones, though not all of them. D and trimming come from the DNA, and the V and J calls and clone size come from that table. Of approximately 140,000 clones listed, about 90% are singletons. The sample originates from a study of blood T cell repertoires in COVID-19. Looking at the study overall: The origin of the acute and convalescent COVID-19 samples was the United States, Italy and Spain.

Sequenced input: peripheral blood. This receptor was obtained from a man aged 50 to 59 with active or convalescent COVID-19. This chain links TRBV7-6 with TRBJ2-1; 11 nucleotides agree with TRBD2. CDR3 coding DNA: TGTGCCAGCAGCTTAATAGCGGGAGGGCCTGCAGAGCAGTTCTTC. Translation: CASSLIAGGPAEQFF.